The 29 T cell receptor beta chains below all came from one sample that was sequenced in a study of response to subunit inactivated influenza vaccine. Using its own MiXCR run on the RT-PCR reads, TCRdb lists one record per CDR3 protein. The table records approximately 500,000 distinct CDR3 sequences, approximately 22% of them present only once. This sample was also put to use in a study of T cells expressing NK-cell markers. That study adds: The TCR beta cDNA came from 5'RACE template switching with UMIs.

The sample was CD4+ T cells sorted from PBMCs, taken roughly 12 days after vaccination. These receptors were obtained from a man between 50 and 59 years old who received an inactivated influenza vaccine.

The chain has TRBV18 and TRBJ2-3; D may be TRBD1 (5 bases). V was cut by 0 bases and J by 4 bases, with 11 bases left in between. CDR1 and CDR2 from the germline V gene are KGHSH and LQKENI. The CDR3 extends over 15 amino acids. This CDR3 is CASSPPGLGPDTQYF. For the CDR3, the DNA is TGTGCCAGCTCACCACCGGGTCTGGGGCCAGATACGCAGTATTTT.

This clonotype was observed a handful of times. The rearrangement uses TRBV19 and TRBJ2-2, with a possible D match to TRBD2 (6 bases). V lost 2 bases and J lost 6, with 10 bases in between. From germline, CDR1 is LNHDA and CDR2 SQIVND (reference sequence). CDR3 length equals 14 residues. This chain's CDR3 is CASSIQEGPGELFF. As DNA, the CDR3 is TGTGCCAGTAGTATACAGGAGGGCCCCGGGGAGCTGTTTTTT. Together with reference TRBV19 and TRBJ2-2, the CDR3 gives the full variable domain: DGGITQSPKYLFRKEGQNVTLSCEQNLNHDAMYWYRQDPGQGLRLIYYSQIVNDFQKGDIAEGYSVSREKKESFPLTVTSAQKNPTAFYLCASSIQEGPGELFFGEGSRLTVL.

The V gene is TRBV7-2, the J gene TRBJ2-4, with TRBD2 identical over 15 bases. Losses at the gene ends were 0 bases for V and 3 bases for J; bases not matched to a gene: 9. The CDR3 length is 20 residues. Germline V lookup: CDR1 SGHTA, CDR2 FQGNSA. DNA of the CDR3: TGTGCCAGCAGCTTAGCGCCTAGGACTAGCGGGAGGGGGGGCAAAAACATTCAGTACTTC. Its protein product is CASSLAPRTSGRGGKNIQYF. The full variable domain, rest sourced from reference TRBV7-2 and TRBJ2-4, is GAGVSQSPSNKVTEKGKDVELRCDPISGHTALYWYRQSLGQGLEFLIYFQGNSAPDKSGLPSDRFSAERTGGSVSTLTIQRTQQEDSAVYLCASSLAPRTSGRGGKNIQYFGAGTRLSVL.

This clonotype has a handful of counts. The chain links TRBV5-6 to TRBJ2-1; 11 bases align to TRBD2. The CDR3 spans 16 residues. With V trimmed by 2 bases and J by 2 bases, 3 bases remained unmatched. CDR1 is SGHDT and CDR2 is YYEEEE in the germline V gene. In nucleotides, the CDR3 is TGTGCCAGCAGCTTTTTGACTAGCGGGACCTACAATGAGCAGTTCTTC. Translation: CASSFLTSGTYNEQFF. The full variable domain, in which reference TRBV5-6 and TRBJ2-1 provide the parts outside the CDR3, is DAGVTQSPTHLIKTRGQQVTLRCSPKSGHDTVSWYQQALGQGPQFIFQYYEEEERQRGNFPDRFSGHQFPNYSSELNVNALLLGDSALYLCASSFLTSGTYNEQFFGPGTRLTVL.

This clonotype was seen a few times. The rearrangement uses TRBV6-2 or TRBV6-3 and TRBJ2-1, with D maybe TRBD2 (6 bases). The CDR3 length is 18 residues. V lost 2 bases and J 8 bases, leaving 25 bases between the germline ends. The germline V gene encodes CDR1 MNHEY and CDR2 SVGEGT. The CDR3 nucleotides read TGTGCCAGCAGTTACGCCAATGGGACCGGGACTTCATCTGATGAGCAGTTCTTC. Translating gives CASSYANGTGTSSDEQFF.

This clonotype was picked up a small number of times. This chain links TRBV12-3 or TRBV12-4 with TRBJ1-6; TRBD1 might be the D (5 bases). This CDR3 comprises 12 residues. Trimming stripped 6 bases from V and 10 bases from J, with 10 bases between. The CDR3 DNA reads TGTGCCAGCAGCCCAGGGTTCTCACCCCTCCACTTT. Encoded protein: CASSPGFSPLHF.

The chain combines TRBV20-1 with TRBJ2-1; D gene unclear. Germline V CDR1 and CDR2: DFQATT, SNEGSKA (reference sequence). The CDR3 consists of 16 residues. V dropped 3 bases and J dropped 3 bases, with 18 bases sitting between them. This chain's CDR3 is CSASQDFIHYYNEQFF. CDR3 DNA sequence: TGCAGTGCTAGCCAGGATTTCATACACTACTACAATGAGCAGTTCTTC.

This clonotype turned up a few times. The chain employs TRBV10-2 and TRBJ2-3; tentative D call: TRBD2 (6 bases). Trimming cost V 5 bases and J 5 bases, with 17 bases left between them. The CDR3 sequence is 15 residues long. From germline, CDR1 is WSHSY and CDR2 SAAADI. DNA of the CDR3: TGCGCCAGCAGTCCCCGCGGGGTCCCGGGAGATACGCAGTATTTT. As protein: CASSPRGVPGDTQYF.

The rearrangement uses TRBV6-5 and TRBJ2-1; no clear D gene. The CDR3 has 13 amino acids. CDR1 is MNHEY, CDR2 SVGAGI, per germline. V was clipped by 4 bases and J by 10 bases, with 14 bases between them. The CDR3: CASSSPSLGEQFF. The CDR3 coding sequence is TGTGCCAGCAGTTCTCCCTCCCTCGGGGAGCAGTTCTTC.

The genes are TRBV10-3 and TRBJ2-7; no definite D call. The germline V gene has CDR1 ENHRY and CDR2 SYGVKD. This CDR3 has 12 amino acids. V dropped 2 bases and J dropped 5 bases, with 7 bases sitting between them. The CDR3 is CAISEVKDEQYF. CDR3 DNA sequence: TGTGCCATCAGTGAGGTTAAGGACGAGCAGTACTTC.

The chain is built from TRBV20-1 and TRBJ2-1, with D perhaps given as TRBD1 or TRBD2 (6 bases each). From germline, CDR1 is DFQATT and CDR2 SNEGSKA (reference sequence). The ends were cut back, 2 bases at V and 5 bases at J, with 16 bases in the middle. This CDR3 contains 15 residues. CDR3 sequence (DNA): TGCAGTGCTAGACCCGGGGGCCAGTTCCACAATGAGCAGTTCTTC. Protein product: CSARPGGQFHNEQFF.

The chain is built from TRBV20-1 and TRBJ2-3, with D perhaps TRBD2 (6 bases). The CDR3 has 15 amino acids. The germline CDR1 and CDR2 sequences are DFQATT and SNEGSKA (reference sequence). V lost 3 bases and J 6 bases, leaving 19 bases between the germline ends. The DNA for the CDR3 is TGCAGTGCTAGCGTAGGGACTCCAAACTCTGATACGCAGTATTTT. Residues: CSASVGTPNSDTQYF.

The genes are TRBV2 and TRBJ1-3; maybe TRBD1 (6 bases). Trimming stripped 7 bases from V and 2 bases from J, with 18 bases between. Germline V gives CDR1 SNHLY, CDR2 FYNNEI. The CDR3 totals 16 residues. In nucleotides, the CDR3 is TGTGCCAGCATTTTACAGGGTGGTATAACTGGAAACACCATATATTTT. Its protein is CASILQGGITGNTIYF. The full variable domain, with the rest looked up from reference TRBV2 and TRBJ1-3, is EPEVTQTPSHQVTQMGQEVILRCVPISNHLYFYWYRQILGQKVEFLVSFYNNEISEKSEIFDDQFSVERPDGSNFTLKIRSTKLEDSAMYFCASILQGGITGNTIYFGEGSWLTVV.

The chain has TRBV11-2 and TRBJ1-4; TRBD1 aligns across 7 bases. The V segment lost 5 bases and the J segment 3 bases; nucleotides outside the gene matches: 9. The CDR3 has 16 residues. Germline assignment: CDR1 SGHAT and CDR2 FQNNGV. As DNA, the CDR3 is TGTGCCAGCAGCCCCCACCGGGACAGAGCTAATGAAAAACTGTTTTTT. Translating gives CASSPHRDRANEKLFF.

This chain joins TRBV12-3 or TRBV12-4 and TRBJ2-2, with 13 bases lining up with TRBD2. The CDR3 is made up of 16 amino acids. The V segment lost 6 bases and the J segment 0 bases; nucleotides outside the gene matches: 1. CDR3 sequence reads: CASSGLAGANTGELFF. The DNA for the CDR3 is TGTGCCAGCAGCGGACTAGCGGGGGCGAACACCGGGGAGCTGTTTTTT.

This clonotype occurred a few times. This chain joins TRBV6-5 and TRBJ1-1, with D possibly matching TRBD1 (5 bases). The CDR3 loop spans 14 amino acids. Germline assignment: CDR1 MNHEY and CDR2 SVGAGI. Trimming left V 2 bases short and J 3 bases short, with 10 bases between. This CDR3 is CASSYRGAYTEAFF. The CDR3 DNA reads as TGTGCCAGCAGTTACCGCGGGGCGTACACTGAAGCTTTCTTT.

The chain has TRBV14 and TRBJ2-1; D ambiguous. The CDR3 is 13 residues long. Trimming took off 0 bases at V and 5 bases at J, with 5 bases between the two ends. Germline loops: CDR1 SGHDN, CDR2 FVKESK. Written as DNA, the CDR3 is TGTGCCAGCAGCCAAGATGACCACAATGAGCAGTTCTTC. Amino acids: CASSQDDHNEQFF.

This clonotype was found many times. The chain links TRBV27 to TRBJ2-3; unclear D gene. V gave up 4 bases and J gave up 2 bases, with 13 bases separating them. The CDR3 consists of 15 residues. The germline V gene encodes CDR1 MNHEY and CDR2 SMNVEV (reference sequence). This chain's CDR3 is CASSSDVAFTDTQYF. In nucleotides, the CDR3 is TGTGCCAGCAGTTCTGACGTAGCTTTCACAGATACGCAGTATTTT.

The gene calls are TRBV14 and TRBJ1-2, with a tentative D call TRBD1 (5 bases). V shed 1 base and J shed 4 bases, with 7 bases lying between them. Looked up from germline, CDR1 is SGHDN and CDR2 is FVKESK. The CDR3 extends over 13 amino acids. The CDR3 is CASSQADSYGYTF. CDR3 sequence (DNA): TGTGCCAGCAGCCAAGCCGACAGCTATGGCTACACCTTC.

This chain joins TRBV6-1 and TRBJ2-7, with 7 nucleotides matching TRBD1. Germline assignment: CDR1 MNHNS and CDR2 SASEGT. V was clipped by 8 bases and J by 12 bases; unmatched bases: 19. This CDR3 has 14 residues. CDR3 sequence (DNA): TGTGCCAGCCGGCCCGCTCCGGGACAGCCGAATTTGTACTTC. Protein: CASRPAPGQPNLYF.

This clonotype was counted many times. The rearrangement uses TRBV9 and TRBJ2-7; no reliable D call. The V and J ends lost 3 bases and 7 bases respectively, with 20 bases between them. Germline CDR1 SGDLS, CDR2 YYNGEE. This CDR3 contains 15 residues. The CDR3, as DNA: TGTGCCAGCAGCGCAAAATCGGACGCCCTGGGAGAGCAGTACTTC. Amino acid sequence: CASSAKSDALGEQYF. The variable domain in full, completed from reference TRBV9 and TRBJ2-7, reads DSGVTQTPKHLITATGQRVTLRCSPRSGDLSVYWYQQSLDQGLQFLIQYYNGEERAKGNILERFSAQQFPDLHSELNLSSLELGDSALYFCASSAKSDALGEQYFGPGTRLTVT.

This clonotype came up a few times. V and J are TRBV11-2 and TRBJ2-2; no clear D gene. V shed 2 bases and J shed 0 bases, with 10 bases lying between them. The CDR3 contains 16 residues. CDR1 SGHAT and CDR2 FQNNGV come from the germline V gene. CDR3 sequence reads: CASSLNPVANTGELFF. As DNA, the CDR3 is TGTGCCAGCAGCTTAAACCCGGTCGCGAACACCGGGGAGCTGTTTTTT.

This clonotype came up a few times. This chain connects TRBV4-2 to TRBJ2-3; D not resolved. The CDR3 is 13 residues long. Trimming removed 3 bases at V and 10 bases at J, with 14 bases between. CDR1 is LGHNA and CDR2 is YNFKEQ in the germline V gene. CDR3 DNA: TGTGCCAGCAGCCAGGGTGTAGAAGGGTCGCAGTATTTT. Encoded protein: CASSQGVEGSQYF.

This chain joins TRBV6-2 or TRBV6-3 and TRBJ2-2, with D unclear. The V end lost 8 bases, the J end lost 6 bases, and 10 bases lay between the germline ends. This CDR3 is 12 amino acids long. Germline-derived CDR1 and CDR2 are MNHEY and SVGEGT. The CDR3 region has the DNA TGTGCCAGCGGAAATGGGGCCGGGGAGCTGTTTTTT. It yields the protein CASGNGAGELFF.

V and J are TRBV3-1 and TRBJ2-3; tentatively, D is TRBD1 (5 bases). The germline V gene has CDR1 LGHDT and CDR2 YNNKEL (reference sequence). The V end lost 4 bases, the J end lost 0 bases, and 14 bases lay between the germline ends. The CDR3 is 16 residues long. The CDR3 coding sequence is TGTGCCAGCAGCCCTGGACACGTCTTTAGCACAGATACGCAGTATTTT. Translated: CASSPGHVFSTDTQYF.

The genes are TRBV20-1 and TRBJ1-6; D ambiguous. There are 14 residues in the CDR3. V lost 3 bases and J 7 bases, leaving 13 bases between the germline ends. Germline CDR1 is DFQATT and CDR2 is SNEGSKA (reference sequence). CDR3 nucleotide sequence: TGCAGTGCTAGCAGCGGGATCGGGAATTCACCCCTCCACTTT. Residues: CSASSGIGNSPLHF.

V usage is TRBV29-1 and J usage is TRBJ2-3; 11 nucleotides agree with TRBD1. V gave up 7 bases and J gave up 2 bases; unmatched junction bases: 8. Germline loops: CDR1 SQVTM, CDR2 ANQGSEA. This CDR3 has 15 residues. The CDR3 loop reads CSAGRTGGLTDTQYF. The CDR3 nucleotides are TGCAGCGCGGGGAGGACAGGGGGCCTCACAGATACGCAGTATTTT.

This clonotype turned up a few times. CDR3 bases: TGTGCCAGCAGCTTAACCTGGTCCGGCGACAGGGGGGATCGCGAGCAGTACTTC. The encoded protein is CASSLTWSGDRGDREQYF. The rearrangement uses TRBV11-2 and TRBJ2-7; 9 bases are a match to TRBD1. Germline CDR1 SGHAT, CDR2 FQNNGV. This CDR3 region has 18 residues. With 2 bases clipped from V and 6 bases from J, the junction kept 17 bases outside the gene matches.

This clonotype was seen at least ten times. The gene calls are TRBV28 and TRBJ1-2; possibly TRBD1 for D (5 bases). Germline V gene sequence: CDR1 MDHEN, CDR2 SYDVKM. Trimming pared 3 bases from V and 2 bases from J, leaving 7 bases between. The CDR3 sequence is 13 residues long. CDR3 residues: CASSFGQNYGYTF. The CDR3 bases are TGTGCCAGCAGTTTTGGACAAAACTATGGCTACACCTTC.